This T cell receptor beta chain appears in the sequencing data of a study of blood T cells in healthy people across ages. PCR was performed a second time for roughly 7 to 12 cycles using a sample-barcoded 5' primer and a J-beta primer mix. Any given sample supplied a minimum of 2.5 million CDR3-containing paired-end reads. A single record per CDR3 protein comes from TCRdb applying MiXCR to the 5' RACE reads. The top ten hold less than 2.5% of the sample, which has about 2 million distinct CDR3 sequences, around half seen once. The CDR3 runs 15 residues. Germline V gives CDR1 MNHNS, CDR2 SASEGT. V lost 0 bases to trimming and J lost 6 bases; unmatched junction nucleotides: 7.

This TCR derives from a middle-aged woman in good health. Sequenced input: blood. The rearrangement joins TRBV6-1 to TRBJ1-2, with TRBD1 identical over 7 bases. The chain's CDR3 is CASSEALGQGDGYTF. The CDR3 region has the DNA TGTGCCAGCAGTGAAGCCTTGGGGCAGGGGGATGGCTACACCTTC.